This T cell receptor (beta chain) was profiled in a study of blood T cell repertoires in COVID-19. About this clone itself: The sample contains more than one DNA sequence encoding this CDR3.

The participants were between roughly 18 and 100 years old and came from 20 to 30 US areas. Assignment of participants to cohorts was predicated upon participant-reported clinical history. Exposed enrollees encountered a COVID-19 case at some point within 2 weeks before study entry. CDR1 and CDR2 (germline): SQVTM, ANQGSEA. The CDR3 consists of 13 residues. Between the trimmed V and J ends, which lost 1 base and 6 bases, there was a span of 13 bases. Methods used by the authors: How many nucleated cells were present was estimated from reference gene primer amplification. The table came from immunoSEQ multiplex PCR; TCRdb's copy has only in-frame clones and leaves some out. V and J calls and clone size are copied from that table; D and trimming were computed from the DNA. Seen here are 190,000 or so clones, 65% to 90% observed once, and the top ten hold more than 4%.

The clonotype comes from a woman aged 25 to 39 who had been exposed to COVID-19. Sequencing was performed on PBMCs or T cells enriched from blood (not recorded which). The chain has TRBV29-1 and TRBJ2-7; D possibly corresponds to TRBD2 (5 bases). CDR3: CSVEGTGGGEQYF. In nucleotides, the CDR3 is TGCAGCGTTGAAGGGACTGGAGGCGGCGAGCAGTACTTC.